This T cell receptor (beta chain) came from a study of human T cells and chemical hapten exposure. Study at large: There were per-sample TCR yield variations, arising mainly from small pooled library volume differences.

CDR3 length equals 13 residues. V dropped 4 bases and J dropped 8 bases, with 12 bases sitting between them. CDR1 and CDR2 from the germline V gene are LGHNA and YSLEER. The table lists this clonotype with many counts. Its target is unknown. Overall study results and limits: The number of TCRs over 1 in 1000 frequency stayed unchanged after DPC.

Separate cDNA molecules received unique molecular identifiers, which the library attached to them. TCRdb re-derived calls from the 5' RACE reads in MiXCR, one entry per CDR3 protein. The repertoire consists of about 140,000 distinct CDR3 sequences, with 4.1% occurring once and the leading ten covering under 1.5%. The starting material, unfractionated whole blood, was used for total RNA extraction. This clonotype was obtained from a female donor in good health. The V call is TRBV4-3, the J call TRBJ2-1; D might be TRBD2 (5 bases). The DNA of the CDR3 is TGCGCCAGCAGCCGCAAAGGGAGCGATGAGCAGTTCTTC. Translation: CASSRKGSDEQFF.